The rows below give T cell receptor beta chains drawn from one sample of a study of blood T cell repertoires in COVID-19. Libraries were prepared by immunoSEQ multiplex PCR; TCRdb keeps only in-frame clonotypes and omits some of them. The sample has 190,000 or so clones; 80% to 90% are singletons. What was sequenced was peripheral blood. Receptors were obtained from a man in his fifties or sixties who had recovered from COVID-19. The CDR3 runs from the conserved cysteine through the conserved F or W. Each record gives: CDR3 length, V gene, clone size, J gene, D gene, CDR3 DNA, CDR3 protein. A D gene is named only where the DNA matches it firmly. Clone size is shown for a subset of rows, as once, few, many or a class of expanded clone.

13	TRBV28	-	TRBJ2-7	-	TGTGCCAGCAGTTTTGGTAGCAGCTACGAGCAGTACTTC	CASSFGSSYEQYF
17	TRBV6-4	-	TRBJ2-3	TRBD2	TGTGCCAGCAGGCTAGGGCGAGCGGGGGGGAGCACAGATACGCAGTATTTT	CASRLGRAGGSTDTQYF
12	TRBV6-5	-	TRBJ2-1	-	TGTGCCAGCAGGACAGTATACAATGAGCAGTTCTTC	CASRTVYNEQFF
13	TRBV12-3/TRBV12-4	-	TRBJ2-2	-	TGTGCCAGCAGTTTCGTCGGGGACGGGGAGCTGTTTTTT	CASSFVGDGELFF
13	TRBV3-1/TRBV3-2	once	TRBJ1-3	-	TGTGCCAGCAGTATAGACTCTGGAAACACCATATATTTT	CASSIDSGNTIYF
15	TRBV5-6	-	TRBJ2-2	-	TGTGCCAGCAGCTTCAGAGCGGCTAGGGTCGGGGAGCTGTTTTTT	CASSFRAARVGELFF
13	TRBV7-2	once	TRBJ1-3	-	TGTGCCAGCAGCGGCGGGGCCGGAAACACCATATATTTT	CASSGGAGNTIYF
16	TRBV5-4	-	TRBJ2-2	TRBD2	TGTGCCAGCAGCAGGCCCGGGACTAGGAACACCGGGGAGCTGTTTTTT	CASSRPGTRNTGELFF
13	TRBV29-1	-	TRBJ1-1	-	TGCAGCGTCGGGTCTCTTCTGAACACTGAAGCTTTCTTT	CSVGSLLNTEAFF
15	TRBV28	-	TRBJ2-5	-	TGTGCCAGCAGTACCGCGGCAGGGTCTAGGGAGACCCAGTACTTC	CASSTAAGSRETQYF
14	TRBV7-9	-	TRBJ1-1	-	TGTGCCAGCAGCTCACGGACACAGAACACTGAAGCTTTCTTT	CASSSRTQNTEAFF
14	TRBV19	-	TRBJ2-2	TRBD1	TGTGCCAGTAGGGGACAGGGGAGGACCGGGGAGCTGTTTTTT	CASRGQGRTGELFF